This record looks at one T cell receptor beta chain sequence and its context. Its antigen is unidentified. Sequencing was performed with immunoSEQ multiplex PCR; in TCRdb, only in-frame clones are kept and a portion is missing. The sample shows roughly 98,000 clones, around 83% of them seen only once. This sample was included in a study of OX40 agonist ivuxolimab in advanced cancers. Overall study context: Prior therapy, whether anti-PD-1, anti-PD-L1 or anti-CTLA-4, was allowed, and roughly 41% had some. Study conclusions and caveats: With doses of 0.1 to 3.0 mg/kg, CD4+ and CD8+ blood T cells had undergone clonal expansion by week 6.

The sequencing used CD4+ or CD8+ T cells sorted from blood, collected in a trial of the OX40 agonist ivuxolimab. The sequence was obtained from an adult with an advanced solid tumor such as melanoma, head and neck, liver or kidney cancer.

The CDR3 DNA follows: TGTGCCAGCAGCCCCCGGGGGGGGGCGCGAGGCAATCAGCCCCAGCATTTT. This codes for CASSPRGGARGNQPQHF. V is TRBV4-2 and J is TRBJ1-5; D may be TRBD1 (6 bases). The germline V and J ends were trimmed by 4 bases and 2 bases, with 18 bases remaining between them. Germline values: CDR1 LGHNA, CDR2 YNFKEQ. The CDR3 runs to 17 residues.